The text below deals with one T cell receptor (beta chain). As originally analysed: Amplification with reference gene primers provided the estimates of nucleated cell counts. Assay: immunoSEQ multiplex PCR; the TCRdb copy retains only in-frame clones and omits some. The V and J calls and the clone size are those of that table, but D and trimming were determined from the DNA. The data show more than 250,000 clones, with around four fifths seen just once and about 1.2% held by the top ten. Trimming shortened V by 3 bases and J by 8 bases, and 7 bases separated the two germline ends. The CDR3 length is 11 residues. Germline assignment: CDR1 MGHDK and CDR2 SYGVNS. This record comes from a study of blood T cell repertoires in COVID-19. Study at large: Sites across the United States, Italy and Spain contributed samples from acute and convalescent COVID-19. PBMCs, B-cell-depleted T cells, or T cells were the source of the cDNA or gDNA that made up the material.

The sequence was obtained from a woman in her forties or fifties with acute or convalescent COVID-19. The source material was peripheral blood. The chain recombines TRBV25-1 with TRBJ1-2; D remains ambiguous. The CDR3 reads CASSETRGYTF. Here the CDR3 DNA reads TGTGCCAGCAGTGAGACTCGAGGCTACACCTTC.